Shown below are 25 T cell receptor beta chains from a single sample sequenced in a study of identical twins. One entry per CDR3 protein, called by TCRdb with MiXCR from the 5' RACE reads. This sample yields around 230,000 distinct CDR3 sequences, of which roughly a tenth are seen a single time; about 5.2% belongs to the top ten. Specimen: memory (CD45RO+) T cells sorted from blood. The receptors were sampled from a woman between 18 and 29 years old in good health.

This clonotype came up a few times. The CDR3 loop is CASSLQGVSYNEQFF. The DNA of the CDR3 is TGTGCCAGCAGCTTACAGGGGGTCTCCTACAATGAGCAGTTCTTC. The rearrangement joins TRBV11-1 to TRBJ2-1; TRBD1 matches 7 bases. The CDR3 length is 15 residues. The trim removed 2 bases at V and 0 bases at J, leaving 1 base unmatched. Germline V gives CDR1 SGHAT, CDR2 FQDESV (reference sequence).

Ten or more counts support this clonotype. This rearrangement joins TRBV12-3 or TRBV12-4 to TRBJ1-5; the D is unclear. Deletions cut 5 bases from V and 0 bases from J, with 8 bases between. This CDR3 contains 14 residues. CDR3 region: CASSASISNQPQHF. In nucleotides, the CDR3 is TGTGCCAGCAGTGCAAGTATTAGCAATCAGCCCCAGCATTTT.

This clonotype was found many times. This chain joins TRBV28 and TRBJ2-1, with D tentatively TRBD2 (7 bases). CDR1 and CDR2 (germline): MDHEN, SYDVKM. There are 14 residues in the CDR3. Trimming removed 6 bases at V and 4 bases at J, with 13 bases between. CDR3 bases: TGTGCCAGCAGCGGGGGGCTGTATTACAATGAGCAGTTCTTC. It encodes CASSGGLYYNEQFF.

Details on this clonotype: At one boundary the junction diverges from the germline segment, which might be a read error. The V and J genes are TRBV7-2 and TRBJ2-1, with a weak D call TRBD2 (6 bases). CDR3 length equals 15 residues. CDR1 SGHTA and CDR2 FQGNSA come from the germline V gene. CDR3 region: CASSIAASSYNEQFF. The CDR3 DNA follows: TGTGCCAGCAGCATAGCGGCCAGCTCCTACAATGAGCAGTTCTTC.

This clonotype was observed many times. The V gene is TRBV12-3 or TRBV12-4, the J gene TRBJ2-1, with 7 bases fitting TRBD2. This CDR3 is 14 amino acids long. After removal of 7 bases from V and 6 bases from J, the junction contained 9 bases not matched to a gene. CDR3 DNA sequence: TGTGCCAGCACTATTAGGGACTACCTCAATGAGCAGTTCTTC. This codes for CASTIRDYLNEQFF.

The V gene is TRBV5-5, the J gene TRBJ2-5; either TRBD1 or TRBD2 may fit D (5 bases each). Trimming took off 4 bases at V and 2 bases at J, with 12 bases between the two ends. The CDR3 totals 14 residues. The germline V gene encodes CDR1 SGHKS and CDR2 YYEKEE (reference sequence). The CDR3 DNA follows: TGTGCCAGCAGCACTAGACAGTTGCAAGAGACCCAGTACTTC. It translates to CASSTRQLQETQYF.

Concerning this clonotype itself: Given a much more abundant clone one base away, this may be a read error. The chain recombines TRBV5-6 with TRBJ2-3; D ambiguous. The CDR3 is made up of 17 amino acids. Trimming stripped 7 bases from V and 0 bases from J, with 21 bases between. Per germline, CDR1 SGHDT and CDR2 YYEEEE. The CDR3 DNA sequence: TGTGCCAGCGGCTCCCTTAGGGCTCGAGTTAGCACAGATACGCAGTATTTT. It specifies CASGSLRARVSTDTQYF. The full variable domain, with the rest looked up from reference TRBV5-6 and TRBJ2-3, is DAGVTQSPTHLIKTRGQQVTLRCSPKSGHDTVSWYQQALGQGPQFIFQYYEEEERQRGNFPDRFSGHQFPNYSSELNVNALLLGDSALYLCASGSLRARVSTDTQYFGPGTRLTVL.

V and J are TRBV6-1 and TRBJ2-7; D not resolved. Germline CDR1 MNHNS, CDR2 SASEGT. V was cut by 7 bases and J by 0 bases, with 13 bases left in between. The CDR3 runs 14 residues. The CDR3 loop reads CASTPPLSSYEQYF. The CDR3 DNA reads TGTGCCAGCACGCCCCCCCTTAGCTCCTACGAGCAGTACTTC.

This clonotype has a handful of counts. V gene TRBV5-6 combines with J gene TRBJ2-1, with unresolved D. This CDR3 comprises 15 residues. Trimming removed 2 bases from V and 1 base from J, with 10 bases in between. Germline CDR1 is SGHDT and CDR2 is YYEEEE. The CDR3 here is CASSLYGDSYNEQFF. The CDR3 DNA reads TGTGCCAGCAGCTTATACGGAGATTCCTACAATGAGCAGTTCTTC.

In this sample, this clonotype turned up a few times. DNA for the CDR3: TGTGCCAGCAGTTACTCTCATTCCGGGTTGGTCTACACCTTC. Its protein is CASSYSHSGLVYTF. The chain combines TRBV6-5 with TRBJ1-2; no clear D gene. CDR1 is MNHEY, CDR2 SVGAGI, per germline. Trimming took off 0 bases at V and 10 bases at J, with 15 bases between the two ends. The CDR3 runs 14 residues.

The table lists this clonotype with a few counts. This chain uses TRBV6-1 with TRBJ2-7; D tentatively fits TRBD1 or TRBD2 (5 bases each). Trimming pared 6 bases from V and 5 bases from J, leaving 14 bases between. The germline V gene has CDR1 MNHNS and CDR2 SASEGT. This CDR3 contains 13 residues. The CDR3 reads CASRIGTSDEQYF. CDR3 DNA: TGTGCCAGCAGGATCGGGACCTCTGACGAGCAGTACTTC.

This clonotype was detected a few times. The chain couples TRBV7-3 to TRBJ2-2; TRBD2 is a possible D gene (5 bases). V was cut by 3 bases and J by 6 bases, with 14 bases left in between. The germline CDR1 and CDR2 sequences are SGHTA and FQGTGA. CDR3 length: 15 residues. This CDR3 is CASSLRAATPGELFF. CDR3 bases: TGTGCCAGCAGCTTGAGGGCGGCGACGCCCGGGGAGCTGTTTTTT. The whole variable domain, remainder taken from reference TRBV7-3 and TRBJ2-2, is GAGVSQTPSNKVTEKGKYVELRCDPISGHTALYWYRQSLGQGPEFLIYFQGTGAADDSGLPNDRFFAVRPEGSVSTLKIQRTERGDSAVYLCASSLRAATPGELFFGEGSRLTVL.

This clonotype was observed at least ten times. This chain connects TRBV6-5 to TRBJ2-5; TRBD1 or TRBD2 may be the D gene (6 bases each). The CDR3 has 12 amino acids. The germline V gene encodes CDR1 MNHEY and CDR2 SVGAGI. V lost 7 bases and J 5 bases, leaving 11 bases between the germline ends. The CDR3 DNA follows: TGTGCCAGCAAAGGAGGGGGGGAGACCCAGTACTTC. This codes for CASKGGGETQYF.

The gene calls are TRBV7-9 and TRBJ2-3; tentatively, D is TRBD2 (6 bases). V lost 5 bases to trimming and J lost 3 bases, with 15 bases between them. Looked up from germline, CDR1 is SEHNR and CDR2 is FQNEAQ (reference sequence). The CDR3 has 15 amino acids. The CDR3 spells CASSPGLLVTDTQYF. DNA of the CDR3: TGTGCCAGCAGCCCTGGACTACTTGTGACAGATACGCAGTATTTT.

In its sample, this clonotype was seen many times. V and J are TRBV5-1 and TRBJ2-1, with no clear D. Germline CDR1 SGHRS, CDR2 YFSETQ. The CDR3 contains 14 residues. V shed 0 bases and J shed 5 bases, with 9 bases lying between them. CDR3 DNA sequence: TGCGCCAGCAGCTTGGAACCCGTTAACAATGAGCAGTTCTTC. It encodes CASSLEPVNNEQFF. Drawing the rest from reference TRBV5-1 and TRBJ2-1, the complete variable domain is KAGVTQTPRYLIKTRGQQVTLSCSPISGHRSVSWYQQTPGQGLQFLFEYFSETQRNKGNFPGRFSGRQFSNSRSEMNVSTLELGDSALYLCASSLEPVNNEQFFGPGTRLTVL.

CDR3 sequence reads: CASSATSGKTGTQYF. The CDR3 DNA follows: TGTGCCAGCAGCGCGACTAGCGGGAAGACAGGAACGCAGTATTTT. The rearrangement uses TRBV7-9 and TRBJ2-3; 11 bases are a match to TRBD2. Trimming cost V 5 bases and J 9 bases; bases outside gene matches: 10. The germline V gene has CDR1 SEHNR and CDR2 FQNEAQ (reference sequence). This CDR3 spans 15 amino acids.

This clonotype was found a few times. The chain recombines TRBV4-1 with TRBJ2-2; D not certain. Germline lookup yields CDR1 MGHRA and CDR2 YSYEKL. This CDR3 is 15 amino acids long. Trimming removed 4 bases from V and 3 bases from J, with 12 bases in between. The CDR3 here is CASSLKGRDTGELFF. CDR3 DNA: TGCGCCAGCAGCCTTAAGGGAAGGGACACCGGGGAGCTGTTTTTT.

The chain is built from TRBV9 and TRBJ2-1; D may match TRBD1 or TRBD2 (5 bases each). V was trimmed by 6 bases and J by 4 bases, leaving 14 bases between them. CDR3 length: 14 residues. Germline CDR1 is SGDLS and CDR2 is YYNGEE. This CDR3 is CASNEQGVYNEQFF. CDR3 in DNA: TGTGCCAGCAATGAGCAGGGAGTGTACAATGAGCAGTTCTTC.

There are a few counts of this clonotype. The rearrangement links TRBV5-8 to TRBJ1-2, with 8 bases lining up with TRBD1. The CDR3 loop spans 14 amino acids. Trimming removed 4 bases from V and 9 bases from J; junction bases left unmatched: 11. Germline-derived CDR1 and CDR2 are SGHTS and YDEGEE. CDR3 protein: CASSQSRGRTSYTF. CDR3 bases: TGTGCCAGCAGCCAGTCCAGGGGGCGGACGAGCTACACCTTC.

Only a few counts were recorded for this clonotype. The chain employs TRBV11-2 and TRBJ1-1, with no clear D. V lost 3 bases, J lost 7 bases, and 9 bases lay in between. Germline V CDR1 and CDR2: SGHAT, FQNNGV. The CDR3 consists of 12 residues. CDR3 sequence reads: CASSFSYSEAFF. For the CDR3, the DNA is TGTGCCAGCAGCTTTTCATACAGTGAAGCTTTCTTT.

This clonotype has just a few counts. CDR3 loop: CASSLGRGQGRQYF. The CDR3 bases are TGTGCCAGCAGCTTAGGTCGGGGACAGGGGCGGCAGTACTTC. The gene calls are TRBV7-8 and TRBJ2-7; 10 nucleotides line up with TRBD1. The length of the CDR3 is 14 residues. V gave up 1 base and J gave up 9 bases; unmatched junction bases: 6. From germline, CDR1 is SGHVS and CDR2 FQNEAQ.

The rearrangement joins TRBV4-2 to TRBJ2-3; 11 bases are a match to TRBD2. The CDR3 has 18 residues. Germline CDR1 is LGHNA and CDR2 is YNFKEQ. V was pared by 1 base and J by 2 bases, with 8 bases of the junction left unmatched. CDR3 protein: CASSQGLGTSGITDTQYF. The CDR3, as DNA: TGTGCCAGCAGCCAAGGACTCGGGACTAGCGGCATCACAGATACGCAGTATTTT.

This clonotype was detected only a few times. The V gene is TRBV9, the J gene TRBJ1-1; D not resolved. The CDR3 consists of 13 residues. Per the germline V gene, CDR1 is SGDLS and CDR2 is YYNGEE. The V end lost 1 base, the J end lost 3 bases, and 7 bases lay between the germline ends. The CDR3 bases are TGTGCCAGCAGCGTAAGCCAGGACACTGAAGCTTTCTTT. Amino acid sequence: CASSVSQDTEAFF. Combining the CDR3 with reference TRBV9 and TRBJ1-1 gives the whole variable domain DSGVTQTPKHLITATGQRVTLRCSPRSGDLSVYWYQQSLDQGLQFLIQYYNGEERAKGNILERFSAQQFPDLHSELNLSSLELGDSALYFCASSVSQDTEAFFGQGTRLTVV.

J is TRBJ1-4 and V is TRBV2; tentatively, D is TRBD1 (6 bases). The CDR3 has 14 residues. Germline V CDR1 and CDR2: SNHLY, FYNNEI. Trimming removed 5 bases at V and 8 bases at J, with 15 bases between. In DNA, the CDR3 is TGTGCCAGCAGTCCAGACGGGAGGGGGGAAAAACTGTTTTTT. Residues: CASSPDGRGEKLFF.

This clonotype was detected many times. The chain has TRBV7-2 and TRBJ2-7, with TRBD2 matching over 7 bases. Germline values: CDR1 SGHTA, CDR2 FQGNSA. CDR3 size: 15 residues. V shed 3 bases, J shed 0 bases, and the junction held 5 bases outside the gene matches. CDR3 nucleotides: TGTGCCAGCAGCTTCTCGGCTAGCGGCTCCTACGAGCAGTACTTC. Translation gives CASSFSASGSYEQYF.